A single sample is the source of the 25 T cell receptor beta chains below, sequenced in a study of technical replicates of blood from several donors. Assay used: immunoSEQ multiplex PCR; TCRdb lists only in-frame clones, some missing. The sample shows about 54,000 clones, approximately 94% of them seen only once. The material sequenced was T cells isolated from PBMCs. The receptors were gathered from a human donor in good health.

This chain uses TRBV19 with TRBJ1-5; the match to TRBD1 covers 7 bases. With 5 bases clipped from V and 0 bases from J, the junction kept 7 bases outside the gene matches. CDR1 and CDR2 (germline): LNHDA, SQIVND (reference sequence). CDR3 length equals 16 residues. The CDR3 DNA is TGTGCCAGTAGTTTCGGACAGGTTCTTAGCAATCAGCCCCAGCATTTT. The encoded protein is CASSFGQVLSNQPQHF.

The CDR3 DNA sequence: TGTGCCAGCAGCTTAGTAGAGCTAGCGAACATTCAGTACTTC. This sequence encodes CASSLVELANIQYF. The V and J genes are TRBV7-9 and TRBJ2-4, with D perhaps TRBD2 (6 bases). Trimming removed 1 base from V and 7 bases from J, with 11 bases in between. There are 14 residues in the CDR3. Germline V lookup: CDR1 SEHNR, CDR2 FQNEAQ (reference sequence).

This chain links TRBV28 with TRBJ2-6, with D tentatively TRBD2 (5 bases). Germline values: CDR1 MDHEN, CDR2 SYDVKM. V shed 2 bases and J shed 0 bases, with 11 bases lying between them. CDR3 length equals 17 residues. The CDR3, as DNA: TGTGCCAGCAGTTTAATCGGGGTGGGCTCTGGGGCCAACGTCCTGACTTTC. Translation gives CASSLIGVGSGANVLTF.

The V gene is TRBV14, the J gene TRBJ1-1; D remains ambiguous. CDR3 length: 13 residues. V lost 4 bases and J lost 2, with 8 bases in between. Germline CDR1 reads SGHDN; CDR2 reads FVKESK. CDR3 protein: CASSPFSNTEAFF. CDR3 nucleotides: TGTGCCAGCAGCCCCTTTAGTAACACTGAAGCTTTCTTT.

The rearrangement links TRBV7-9 to TRBJ2-7; 8 bases line up with TRBD2. Germline V gene sequence: CDR1 SEHNR, CDR2 FQNEAQ (reference sequence). The CDR3 extends over 15 amino acids. J was trimmed by 5 bases and V by 3 bases; bases with no gene match: 9. CDR3 bases: TGTGCCAGCAGCTTTGTAAGCGGGAGTTCCCACGAGCAGTACTTC. Translating it yields CASSFVSGSSHEQYF.

The chain has TRBV10-1 and TRBJ2-7; 8 nucleotides agree with TRBD1. After removal of 2 bases from V and 3 bases from J, the junction contained 6 bases not matched to a gene. The CDR3 has 15 amino acids. Germline V gives CDR1 WNHNN, CDR2 SYGVQD (reference sequence). CDR3 in DNA: TGCGCCAGCAGTGAGGGGGCAGGGGGCAGCTACGAGCAGTACTTC. Its protein product is CASSEGAGGSYEQYF.

This clone was observed a single time. The chain couples TRBV7-9 to TRBJ1-1; maybe TRBD1 (6 bases). V lost 5 bases to trimming and J lost 12 bases, with 19 bases between them. Germline V CDR1 and CDR2: SEHNR, FQNEAQ (reference sequence). This CDR3 region has 13 residues. In DNA, the CDR3 is TGTGCCAGCAGCCCCTCCTCCTACAGGGCGTCTTTCTTT. It is translated as CASSPSSYRASFF.

This rearrangement joins TRBV28 to TRBJ1-1, with 8 bases that match TRBD1. The germline gives CDR1 MDHEN, CDR2 SYDVKM. The CDR3 totals 14 residues. Trimming removed 7 bases from V and 3 bases from J; junction bases left unmatched: 7. The DNA for the CDR3 is TGTGCCAGCACCATAGGACAGGGATACACTGAAGCTTTCTTT. Translating gives CASTIGQGYTEAFF.

V and J are TRBV19 and TRBJ2-7, with TRBD2 matching 10 bases. V gave up 3 bases and J gave up 0 bases; unmatched junction bases: 11. The CDR3 has 18 amino acids. Germline CDR1 LNHDA, CDR2 SQIVND (reference sequence). The CDR3 bases are TGTGCCAGTAGTATTGGAACTAGCGGGGTTCCGAGCTCCTACGAGCAGTACTTC. As protein: CASSIGTSGVPSSYEQYF.

The rearrangement joins TRBV5-6 to TRBJ2-2; weak D call: TRBD2 (5 bases). The V end was cut by 5 bases, the J end by 2 bases, with 13 bases between. This CDR3 region has 15 residues. Germline assignment: CDR1 SGHDT and CDR2 YYEEEE. The CDR3 loop is CASRRQRANTGELFF. Written as DNA, the CDR3 is TGTGCCAGCAGACGGCAGAGGGCTAACACCGGGGAGCTGTTTTTT.

CDR3 coding DNA: TGTGCCAGCAGCAAGTTCAGGGGATCGTACAATGAGCAGTTCTTC. It specifies CASSKFRGSYNEQFF. The V call is TRBV14, the J call TRBJ2-1; possibly TRBD1 for D (6 bases). This CDR3 region has 15 residues. V lost 5 bases, J lost 4 bases, and 15 bases lay in between. Germline CDR1 is SGHDN and CDR2 is FVKESK.

V is TRBV5-4 and J is TRBJ1-3; unclear D gene. Trimming pared 0 bases from V and 0 bases from J, leaving 4 bases between. Germline V lookup: CDR1 SGHNT, CDR2 YYREEE (reference sequence). CDR3 size: 14 residues. The CDR3 DNA reads TGTGCCAGCAGCTTGGACAGCTCTGGAAACACCATATATTTT. Its protein product is CASSLDSSGNTIYF.

The CDR3 DNA reads as TGTGCCAGCAGCCCAGAGACAGGGATAAACACTGAAGCTTTCTTT. Protein: CASSPETGINTEAFF. V usage is TRBV7-3 and J usage is TRBJ1-1; 7 nucleotides agree with TRBD1. CDR1 and CDR2 (germline): SGHTA, FQGTGA. The CDR3 extends over 15 amino acids. V was clipped by 5 bases and J by 2 bases; unmatched bases: 8.

In its sample, this clone was seen once. V gene TRBV11-3 combines with J gene TRBJ2-4; 8 nucleotides line up with TRBD1. CDR1 SGHNT and CDR2 YENEEA come from the germline V gene. This CDR3 has 16 amino acids. Losses at the gene ends were 0 bases for V and 9 bases for J; bases not matched to a gene: 10. The CDR3 nucleotides are TGTGCCAGCAGCTTAGATTCGGCAGGGGGCTCGGTCATTCAGTACTTC. Its protein is CASSLDSAGGSVIQYF.

V and J are TRBV5-1 and TRBJ1-1; TRBD1 agrees at 11 bases. This CDR3 is built from 15 residues. Trimming took 4 bases from V and 1 from J; bases not matched to a gene: 3. The germline V gene encodes CDR1 SGHRS and CDR2 YFSETQ. CDR3 nucleotide sequence: TGCGCCAGCAGCACGGGACAGGGGGGGAACACTGAAGCTTTCTTT. It is translated as CASSTGQGGNTEAFF.

This sequence joins TRBV5-4 and TRBJ2-3; D uncertain. V lost 0 bases, J lost 1 base, and 6 bases lay in between. The CDR3 is made up of 14 amino acids. CDR1 and CDR2 (germline): SGHNT, YYREEE (reference sequence). CDR3: CASSLGGGTDTQYF. The CDR3 DNA reads as TGTGCCAGCAGCTTGGGAGGCGGCACAGATACGCAGTATTTT.

V usage is TRBV28 and J usage is TRBJ2-2, with TRBD2 matching 8 bases. The V segment lost 6 bases and the J segment 4 bases; nucleotides outside the gene matches: 13. The CDR3 contains 17 residues. Germline CDR1 MDHEN, CDR2 SYDVKM. CDR3 in amino acids: CASRLPGRGGTTGELFF. The CDR3 nucleotides are TGTGCCAGCAGACTACCAGGCCGGGGGGGAACCACCGGGGAGCTGTTTTTT.

The chain's CDR3 is CASSPRVREKLFF. In DNA, the CDR3 is TGTGCCAGCAGCCCCAGGGTACGTGAAAAACTGTTTTTT. This rearrangement joins TRBV14 to TRBJ1-4; D is possibly TRBD1 (5 bases). V lost 4 bases to trimming and J lost 7 bases, with 10 bases between them. This CDR3 has 13 amino acids. Germline V gives CDR1 SGHDN, CDR2 FVKESK.

This sequence joins TRBV11-1 and TRBJ2-5, with 12 bases identical to TRBD2. CDR3 size: 17 residues. Germline values: CDR1 SGHAT, CDR2 FQDESV (reference sequence). V shed 1 base and J 5 bases; nucleotides not matched to a gene: 8. The CDR3 region is CASSLGSASGRVETQYF. CDR3 nucleotides: TGTGCCAGCAGCTTAGGGAGTGCTAGCGGGAGGGTGGAGACCCAGTACTTC. Complete variable domain (other parts from reference TRBV11-1 and TRBJ2-5): EAEVAQSPRYKITEKSQAVAFWCDPISGHATLYWYRQILGQGPELLVQFQDESVVDDSQLPKDRFSAERLKGVDSTLKIQPAELGDSAMYLCASSLGSASGRVETQYFGPGTRLLVL.

V is TRBV6-5 and J is TRBJ1-1; D remains unclear. Germline CDR1 reads MNHEY; CDR2 reads SVGAGI. With 10 bases removed from V and 1 base from J, the gap between germline ends came to 13 bases. The CDR3 consists of 13 residues. CDR3 sequence: CATNQRGNTEAFF. CDR3 DNA: TGTGCCACCAACCAGAGAGGGAACACTGAAGCTTTCTTT.

On this clone: Distinct nucleotide sequences in the sample also encode this CDR3. CDR3: CASSYAGNYGYTF. The CDR3 region has the DNA TGTGCCAGCAGTTACGCGGGAAACTATGGCTACACCTTC. This chain uses TRBV6-5 with TRBJ1-2; D ambiguous. The CDR3 spans 13 residues. The V gene's germline CDR1 is MNHEY and CDR2 SVGAGI. The V end was cut by 2 bases, the J end by 2 bases, with 6 bases between.

The CDR3 DNA follows: TGTGCCAGCAGCTTAGGGGACAACCCTAATGAAAAACTGTTTTTT. Translation gives CASSLGDNPNEKLFF. The genes are TRBV7-9 and TRBJ1-4; TRBD1 is a possible D gene (6 bases). This CDR3 region has 15 residues. Germline V gene data show CDR1 as SEHNR and CDR2 as FQNEAQ (reference sequence). The germline V and J ends were trimmed by 1 base and 3 bases, with 9 bases remaining between them.

The chain carries TRBV11-2 and TRBJ1-5; 12 nucleotides agree with TRBD1. CDR3 length: 16 residues. V shed 1 base and J 9 bases; nucleotides not matched to a gene: 7. The V gene's germline CDR1 is SGHAT and CDR2 FQNNGV. The CDR3 loop reads CASSLGDRGLERPQHF. The CDR3 DNA reads TGTGCCAGCAGCTTAGGGGACAGGGGGCTGGAAAGGCCCCAGCATTTT.

The chain is built from TRBV7-9 and TRBJ1-4, with unresolved D. Germline CDR1 is SEHNR and CDR2 is FQNEAQ (reference sequence). V lost 5 bases and J 0 bases, leaving 16 bases between the germline ends. CDR3 size: 17 residues. The CDR3 DNA is TGTGCCAGCAGCCCTGGCCAGTGGAGGACAACTAATGAAAAACTGTTTTTT. Its translation: CASSPGQWRTTNEKLFF.

This clone was detected a few times. CDR3 region: CSVHRSTEAFF. The CDR3 region has the DNA TGCAGCGTCCACCGGAGCACTGAAGCTTTCTTT. The chain carries TRBV29-1 and TRBJ1-1; D gene unclear. The germline V gene encodes CDR1 SQVTM and CDR2 ANQGSEA. V was trimmed by 6 bases and J by 4 bases, leaving 9 bases between them. This CDR3 is built from 11 residues.